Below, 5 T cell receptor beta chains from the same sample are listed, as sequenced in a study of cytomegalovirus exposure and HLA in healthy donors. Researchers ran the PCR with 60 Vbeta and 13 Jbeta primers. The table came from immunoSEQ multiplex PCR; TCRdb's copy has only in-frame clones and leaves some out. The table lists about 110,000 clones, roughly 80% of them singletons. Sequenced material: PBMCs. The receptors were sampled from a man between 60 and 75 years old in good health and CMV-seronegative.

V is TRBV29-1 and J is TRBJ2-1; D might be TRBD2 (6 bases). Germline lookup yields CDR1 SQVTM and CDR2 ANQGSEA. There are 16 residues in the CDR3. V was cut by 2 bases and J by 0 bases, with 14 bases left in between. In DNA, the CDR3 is TGCAGCGTTGAATCGGTAGCGGCAAGCTCCTACAATGAGCAGTTCTTC. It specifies CSVESVAASSYNEQFF.

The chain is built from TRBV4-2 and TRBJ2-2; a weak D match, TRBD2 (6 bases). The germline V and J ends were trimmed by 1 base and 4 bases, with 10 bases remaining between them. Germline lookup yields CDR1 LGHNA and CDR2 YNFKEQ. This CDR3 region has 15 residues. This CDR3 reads CASSQVGRGTGELFF. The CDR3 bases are TGTGCCAGCAGCCAAGTAGGGCGGGGCACCGGGGAGCTGTTTTTT.

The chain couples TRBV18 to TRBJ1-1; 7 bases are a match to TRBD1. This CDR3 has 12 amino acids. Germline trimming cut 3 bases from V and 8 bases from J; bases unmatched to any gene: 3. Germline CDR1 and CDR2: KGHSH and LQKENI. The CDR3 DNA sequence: TGTGCCAGCTCACCGGGACAGATAGAAGCTTTCTTT. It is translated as CASSPGQIEAFF.

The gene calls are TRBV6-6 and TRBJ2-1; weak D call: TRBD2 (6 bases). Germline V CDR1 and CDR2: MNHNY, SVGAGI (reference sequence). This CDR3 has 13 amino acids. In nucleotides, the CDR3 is TGTGCTACTCAGGAGGGAGTTTACAATGAGCAGTTCTTC. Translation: CATQEGVYNEQFF.

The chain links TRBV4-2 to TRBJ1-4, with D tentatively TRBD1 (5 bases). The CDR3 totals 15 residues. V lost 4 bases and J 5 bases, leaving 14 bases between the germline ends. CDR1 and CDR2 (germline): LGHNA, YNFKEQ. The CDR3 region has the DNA TGTGCCAGCAGCCCCCTGGAGGGGCTAAATGAAAAACTGTTTTTT. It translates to CASSPLEGLNEKLFF.